A single sample gave rise to the 18 T cell receptor beta chains below, sequenced in a study of blood T cell repertoires in COVID-19. Measured with immunoSEQ multiplex PCR; TCRdb has only the in-frame clones, and not every one. The data show under 500,000 clones, about 90% seen once. Sequences were obtained from PBMCs or T cells enriched from blood (not recorded which). The receptors originated from a woman between 18 and 30 years old with acute COVID-19.

The chain is built from TRBV5-1 and TRBJ2-7; the D gene is possibly TRBD2 (6 bases). Germline V gene sequence: CDR1 SGHRS, CDR2 YFSETQ. Deletions cut 4 bases from V and 2 bases from J, with 13 bases between. CDR3 length: 14 amino acids. Here the CDR3 DNA reads TGCGCCAGCAGCACTACCGCGGGGACCTACGAGCAGTACTTC. It codes for CASSTTAGTYEQYF.

The chain links TRBV3-1 (or the pseudogene TRBV3-2) to TRBJ2-7; a possible D gene is TRBD1 (6 bases). Germline V gives CDR1 LGHDT, CDR2 YNNKEL (reference sequence). CDR3 length: 13 amino acids. Trimming shortened V by 4 bases and J by 4 bases, and 11 bases separated the two germline ends. The CDR3 reads CASSPLQGYEQYF. CDR3 in DNA: TGTGCCAGCAGCCCGCTACAGGGATACGAGCAGTACTTC.

This chain connects TRBV7-9 to TRBJ1-2; no clear D. The germline V gene encodes CDR1 SEHNR and CDR2 FQNEAQ (reference sequence). This CDR3 spans 13 amino acids. V was pared by 6 bases and J by 4 bases, with 12 bases between. CDR3 sequence reads: CASRNQDFYGYTF. The CDR3 DNA is TGTGCCAGCAGAAACCAGGACTTCTATGGCTACACCTTC.

The CDR3 is CAWTKGVGRNQPQHF. Written as DNA, the CDR3 is TGTGCCTGGACTAAGGGAGTGGGTCGCAATCAGCCCCAGCATTTT. The chain couples TRBV30 to TRBJ1-5; D ambiguous. This CDR3 comprises 15 residues. Trimming stripped 4 bases from V and 2 bases from J, with 15 bases between. Germline CDR1 reads GTSNPN; CDR2 reads SVGIG (reference sequence).

The chain has TRBV7-9 and TRBJ2-7; TRBD2 matches 10 bases. Germline V CDR1 and CDR2: SEHNR, FQNEAQ (reference sequence). The CDR3 runs 14 residues. With 5 bases clipped from V and 5 bases from J, the junction kept 6 bases outside the gene matches. The CDR3 nucleotides are TGTGCCAGCAGCCACGTAGCGGGAGGAGACGAGCAGTACTTC. This encodes CASSHVAGGDEQYF.

The gene calls are TRBV10-1 and TRBJ2-5; TRBD1 matches at 10 bases. V gave up 6 bases and J gave up 4 bases; unmatched junction bases: 5. The V gene's germline CDR1 is WNHNN and CDR2 SYGVQD (reference sequence). This CDR3 contains 14 residues. CDR3: CASSPGQGRETQYF. CDR3 coding DNA: TGCGCCAGCAGCCCGGGACAGGGGAGAGAGACCCAGTACTTC.

In DNA, the CDR3 is TGTGCCAGCATCGTGTCCTCAGATGAAGCTTTCTTT. Its translation is CASIVSSDEAFF. The genes are TRBV6-5 and TRBJ1-1; D gene unclear. Germline assignment: CDR1 MNHEY and CDR2 SVGAGI. V was clipped by 7 bases and J by 7 bases, with 13 bases between them. This CDR3 contains 12 residues.

The genes are TRBV2 and TRBJ2-1; 9 bases map to TRBD1. CDR3 length: 14 amino acids. Losses at the gene ends were 4 bases for V and 7 bases for J; bases not matched to a gene: 5. Looked up from germline, CDR1 is SNHLY and CDR2 is FYNNEI. CDR3 nucleotides: TGTGCCAGCAGTGTGGGACAGGGAGTAAATGAGCAGTTCTTC. It translates to CASSVGQGVNEQFF.

The J gene is TRBJ2-3, the V gene TRBV11-3; D not certain. V lost 7 bases, J lost 1 base, and 12 bases lay in between. The CDR3 is made up of 14 amino acids. The V gene's germline CDR1 is SGHNT and CDR2 YENEEA. CDR3 amino acids: CASNLRYGTDTQYF. CDR3 coding DNA: TGTGCCAGCAACCTGAGGTATGGCACAGATACGCAGTATTTT.

Notes on this clone: Other DNA sequences in this sample translate to the same CDR3. The chain has TRBV6-4 and TRBJ2-5; 8 bases are a match to TRBD2. The CDR3 runs 15 residues. V was clipped by 2 bases and J by 2 bases; unmatched bases: 4. Germline V gene lookup returns CDR1 MRHNA and CDR2 SNTAGT. The CDR3: CASSDRAGGQETQYF. CDR3 coding DNA: TGTGCCAGCAGTGACAGGGCGGGGGGACAAGAGACCCAGTACTTC.

Here the CDR3 DNA reads TGTGCCAGCAGCAGATGGACAGCTTCCTACGAGCAGTACTTC. Residues: CASSRWTASYEQYF. The chain has TRBV5-4 and TRBJ2-7, with a tentative D call TRBD1 (6 bases). Deletions cut 4 bases from V and 1 base from J, with 12 bases between. Germline V lookup: CDR1 SGHNT, CDR2 YYREEE (reference sequence). The CDR3 contains 14 residues.

This clone appeared once. The rearrangement joins TRBV30 to TRBJ2-2, with TRBD2 identical over 11 bases. Germline values: CDR1 GTSNPN, CDR2 SVGIG (reference sequence). The length of the CDR3 is 13 residues. The J segment lost 8 bases and the V segment lost 8 bases, leaving 7 bases of the junction unmatched. As DNA, the CDR3 is TGTGCCGGTGGGACTAGCGGTACGGGGGAGCTGTTTTTT. It is translated as CAGGTSGTGELFF.

The chain has TRBV5-1 and TRBJ1-6; a weak D match, TRBD1 (6 bases). CDR3 length: 14 amino acids. V gave up 5 bases and J gave up 6 bases, with 12 bases separating them. Germline-derived CDR1 and CDR2 are SGHRS and YFSETQ. The CDR3 here is CASRNRDGNSPLHF. In DNA, the CDR3 is TGCGCCAGCAGGAACAGGGACGGTAATTCACCCCTCCACTTT.

The chain links TRBV28 to TRBJ2-3; 8 positions agree with TRBD2. The CDR3 loop spans 17 amino acids. Trimming removed 5 bases from V and 7 bases from J; junction bases left unmatched: 17. CDR1 MDHEN and CDR2 SYDVKM come from the germline V gene. The CDR3 protein is CASSPPLAADGRNTQYF. CDR3 bases: TGTGCCAGCAGTCCCCCACTAGCGGCAGATGGACGAAATACGCAGTATTTT.

CDR3 amino acids: CSVYPARDRDYETQYF. CDR3 DNA sequence: TGCAGCGTCTACCCCGCGCGAGACAGGGATTATGAGACCCAGTACTTC. The chain uses TRBV29-1 and TRBJ2-5; TRBD1 aligns across 7 bases. V was pared by 6 bases and J by 5 bases, with 18 bases of the junction left unmatched. The CDR3 runs to 16 residues. Germline V gene lookup returns CDR1 SQVTM and CDR2 ANQGSEA.

The chain has TRBV10-1 and TRBJ2-1; D possibly corresponds to TRBD1 (5 bases). The CDR3 is made up of 15 amino acids. Germline assignment: CDR1 WNHNN and CDR2 SYGVQD (reference sequence). Trimming pared 6 bases from V and 6 bases from J, leaving 18 bases between. The CDR3 loop reads CASSPAGIIRNEQFF. The CDR3 nucleotides are TGCGCCAGCAGCCCAGCAGGGATTATCCGCAATGAGCAGTTCTTC.

The genes are TRBV29-1 and TRBJ2-7, with 12 bases that match TRBD1. Germline values: CDR1 SQVTM, CDR2 ANQGSEA. CDR3 length equals 11 residues. The CDR3 is CSGTGGHEQYF. CDR3 nucleotide sequence: TGCAGTGGGACAGGGGGCCACGAGCAGTACTTC.

The V and J genes are TRBV7-2 and TRBJ1-5; D remains unclear. Germline V gives CDR1 SGHTA, CDR2 FQGNSA. The CDR3 extends over 12 amino acids. Trimming took off 1 base at V and 9 bases at J, with 7 bases between the two ends. The CDR3 DNA follows: TGTGCCAGCAGCTTAGGACACTTGCCCCAGCATTTT. Amino acid sequence: CASSLGHLPQHF.